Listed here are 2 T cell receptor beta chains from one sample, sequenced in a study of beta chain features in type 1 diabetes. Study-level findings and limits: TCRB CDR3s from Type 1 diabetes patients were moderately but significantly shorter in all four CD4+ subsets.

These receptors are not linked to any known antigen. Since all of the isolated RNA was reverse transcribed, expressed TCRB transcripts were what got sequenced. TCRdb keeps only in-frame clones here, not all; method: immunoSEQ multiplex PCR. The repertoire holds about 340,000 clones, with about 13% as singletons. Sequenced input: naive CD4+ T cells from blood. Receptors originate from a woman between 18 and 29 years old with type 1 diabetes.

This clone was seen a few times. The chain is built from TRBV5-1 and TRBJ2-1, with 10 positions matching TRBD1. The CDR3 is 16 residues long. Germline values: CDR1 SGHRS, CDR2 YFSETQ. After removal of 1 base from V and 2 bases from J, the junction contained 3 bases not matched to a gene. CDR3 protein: CASSLTGTGAYNEQFF. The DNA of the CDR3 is TGCGCCAGCAGCTTGACCGGGACAGGGGCCTACAATGAGCAGTTCTTC.

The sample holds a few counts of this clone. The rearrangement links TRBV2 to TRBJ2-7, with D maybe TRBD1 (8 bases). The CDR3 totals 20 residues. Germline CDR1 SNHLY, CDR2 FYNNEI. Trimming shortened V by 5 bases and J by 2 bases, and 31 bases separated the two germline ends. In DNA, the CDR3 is TGTGCCAGCAGTAGGACAGGGAAGGGACTAATAATCGGGTTCGCCTACGAGCAGTACTTC. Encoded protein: CASSRTGKGLIIGFAYEQYF.